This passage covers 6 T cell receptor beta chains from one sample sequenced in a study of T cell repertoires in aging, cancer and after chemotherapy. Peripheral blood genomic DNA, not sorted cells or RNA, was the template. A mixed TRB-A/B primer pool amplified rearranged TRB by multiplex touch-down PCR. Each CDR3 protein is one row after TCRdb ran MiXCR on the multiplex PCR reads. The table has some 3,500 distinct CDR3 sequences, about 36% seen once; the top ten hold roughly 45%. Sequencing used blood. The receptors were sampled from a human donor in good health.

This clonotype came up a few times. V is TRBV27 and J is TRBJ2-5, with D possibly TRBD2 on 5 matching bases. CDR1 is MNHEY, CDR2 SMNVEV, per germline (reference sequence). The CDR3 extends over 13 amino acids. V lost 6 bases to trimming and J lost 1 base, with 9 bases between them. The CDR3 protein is CASSPGFQETQYF. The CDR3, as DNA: TGTGCCAGCAGCCCGGGGTTCCAAGAGACCCAGTACTTC.

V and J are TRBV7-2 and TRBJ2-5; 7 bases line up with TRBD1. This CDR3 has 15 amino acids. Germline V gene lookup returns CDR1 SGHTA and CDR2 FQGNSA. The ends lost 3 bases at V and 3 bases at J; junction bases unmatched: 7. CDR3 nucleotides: TGTGCCAGCAGCTTCCCGGGACAGATAAAAGAGACCCAGTACTTC. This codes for CASSFPGQIKETQYF.

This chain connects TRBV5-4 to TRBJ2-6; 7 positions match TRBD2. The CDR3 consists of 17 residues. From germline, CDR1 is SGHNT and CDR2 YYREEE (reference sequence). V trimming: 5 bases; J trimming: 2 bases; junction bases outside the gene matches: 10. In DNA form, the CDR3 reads TGTGCCAGCAGTTCCGGGACTACCGGACCTGGGGCCAACGTCCTGACTTTC. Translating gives CASSSGTTGPGANVLTF.

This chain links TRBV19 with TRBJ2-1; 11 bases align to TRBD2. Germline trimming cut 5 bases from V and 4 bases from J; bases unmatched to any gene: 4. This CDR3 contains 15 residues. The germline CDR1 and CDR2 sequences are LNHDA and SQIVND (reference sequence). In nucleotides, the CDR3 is TGTGCCAGTAGTCAAACTAGCGGGAGATACAATGAGCAGTTCTTC. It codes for CASSQTSGRYNEQFF.

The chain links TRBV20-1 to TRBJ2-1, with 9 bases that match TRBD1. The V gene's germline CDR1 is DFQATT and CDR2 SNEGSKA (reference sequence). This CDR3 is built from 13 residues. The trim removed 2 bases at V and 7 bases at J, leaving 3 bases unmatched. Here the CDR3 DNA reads TGCAGTGCTAGACGGGACAGGGTTAATGAGCAGTTCTTC. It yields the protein CSARRDRVNEQFF.

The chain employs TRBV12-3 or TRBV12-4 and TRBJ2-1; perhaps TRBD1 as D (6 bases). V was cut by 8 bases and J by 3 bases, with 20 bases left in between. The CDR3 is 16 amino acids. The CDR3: CASVDRPQSLYNEQFF. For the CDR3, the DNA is TGTGCCAGCGTAGACAGGCCCCAATCCCTCTACAATGAGCAGTTCTTC.